Below, one T cell receptor beta chain is given with its context. Antigen specificity is unknown. This sample is part of a study of beta chain features in type 1 diabetes. General study results and limits: For type 1 diabetes patients, VDJ junctions showed fewer insertions and more deletions. The question left open here concerned HLA type influencing TCRB rearrangement.

Sequencing targeted expressed TCRB transcripts, as all isolated RNA had been reverse transcribed. Using immunoSEQ multiplex PCR, the repertoire was profiled, and TCRdb retains in-frame clones only, with some absent. The repertoire holds about 210,000 clones, with 11% as singletons. The V gene's germline CDR1 is SQVTM and CDR2 ANQGSEA. With 6 bases clipped from V and 1 base from J, the junction kept 4 bases outside the gene matches. The CDR3 length is 14 residues. CD45RO/CCR7/CD25/CD127/CD95/CD27 separated CD4+ naive, central memory, regulatory and stem cell-like memory cells by sorting. The receptor was isolated from a man between 18 and 29 years old in good health. The rearrangement links TRBV29-1 to TRBJ2-2; the match to TRBD1 covers 8 bases. The sample taken for sequencing was central memory CD4+ T cells from blood. The CDR3 DNA reads as TGCAGCGTCATCGGGACAGGGAACACCGGGGAGCTGTTTTTT. Its translation is CSVIGTGNTGELFF.